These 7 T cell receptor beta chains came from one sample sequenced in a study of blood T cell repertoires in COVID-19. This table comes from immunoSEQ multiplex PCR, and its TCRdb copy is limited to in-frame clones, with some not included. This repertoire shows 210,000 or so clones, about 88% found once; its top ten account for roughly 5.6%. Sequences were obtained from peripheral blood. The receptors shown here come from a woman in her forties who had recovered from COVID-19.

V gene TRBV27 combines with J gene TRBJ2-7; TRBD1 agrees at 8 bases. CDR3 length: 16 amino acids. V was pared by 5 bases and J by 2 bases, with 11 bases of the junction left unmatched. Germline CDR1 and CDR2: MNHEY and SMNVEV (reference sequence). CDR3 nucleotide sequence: TGTGCCAGCAGTCGTCGGACAGGGCAACAGGCCTACGAGCAGTACTTC. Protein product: CASSRRTGQQAYEQYF.

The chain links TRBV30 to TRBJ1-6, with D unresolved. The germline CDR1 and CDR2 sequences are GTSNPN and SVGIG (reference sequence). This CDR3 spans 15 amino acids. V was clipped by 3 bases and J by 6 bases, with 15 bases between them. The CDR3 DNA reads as TGTGCCTGGAGCCTAGTTTCCAACTCTAATTCACCCCTCCACTTT. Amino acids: CAWSLVSNSNSPLHF.

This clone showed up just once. CDR3 DNA: TGTGCCAGCAGGGACCCGGGACTAGCAACCTACGAGCAGTACTTC. This sequence encodes CASRDPGLATYEQYF. V and J are TRBV6-5 and TRBJ2-7; 9 bases agree with TRBD2. The CDR3 length is 15 residues. Trimming removed 6 bases from V and 2 bases from J; junction bases left unmatched: 8. CDR1 MNHEY and CDR2 SVGAGI come from the germline V gene.

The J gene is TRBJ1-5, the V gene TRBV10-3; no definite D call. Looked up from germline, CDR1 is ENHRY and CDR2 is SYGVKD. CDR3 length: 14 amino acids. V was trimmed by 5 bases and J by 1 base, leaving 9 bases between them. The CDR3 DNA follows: TGTGCCATCAGTAAGACGGGGAGCAATCAGCCCCAGCATTTT. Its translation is CAISKTGSNQPQHF.

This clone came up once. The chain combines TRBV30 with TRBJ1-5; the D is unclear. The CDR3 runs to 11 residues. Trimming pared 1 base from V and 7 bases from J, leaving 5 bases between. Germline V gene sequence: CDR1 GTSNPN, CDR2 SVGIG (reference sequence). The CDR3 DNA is TGTGCCTGGAGTGCCGGGCAGCCCCAGCATTTT. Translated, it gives CAWSAGQPQHF.

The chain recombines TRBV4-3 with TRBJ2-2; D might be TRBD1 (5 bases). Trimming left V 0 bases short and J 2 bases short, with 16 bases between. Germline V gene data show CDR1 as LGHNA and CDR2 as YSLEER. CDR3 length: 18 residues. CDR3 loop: CASSQDLWGRENTGELFF. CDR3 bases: TGCGCCAGCAGCCAAGATTTATGGGGCAGGGAAAACACCGGGGAGCTGTTTTTT.

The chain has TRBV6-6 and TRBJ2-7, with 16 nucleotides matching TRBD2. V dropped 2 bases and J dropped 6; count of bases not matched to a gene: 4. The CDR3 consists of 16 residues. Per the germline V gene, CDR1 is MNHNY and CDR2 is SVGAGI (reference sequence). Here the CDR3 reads CASSYGTSGRAREQYF. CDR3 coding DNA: TGTGCCAGCAGTTACGGGACTAGCGGGAGGGCTCGCGAGCAGTACTTC.